The text below deals with one TCR beta chain. Its antigen is undetermined. These data originate in a study of T cells in Graves' hyperthyroidism and ophthalmopathy. Findings and limits, study-wide: In blood, most of the thyroid clonotypes expanded above 0.001 were also present.

V lost 5 bases, J lost 5 bases, and 13 bases lay in between. This CDR3 is 14 amino acids long. Germline lookup yields CDR1 SGHVS and CDR2 FQNEAQ. What was amplified from RNA transcripts were TCR beta CDR3 regions. First-round RT-PCR targeting the TCR CDR3 was performed with the HTBI primer set. TCRdb called the multiplex PCR reads again in MiXCR, with one record for every CDR3 protein. This table has over 150,000 distinct CDR3 sequences, 17% appearing once. This TCR came from a woman in her fifties or sixties with Graves' hyperthyroidism. V and J are TRBV7-8 and TRBJ2-1; D perhaps matches TRBD2 (5 bases). The sequenced sample consisted of blood. CDR3 region: CASSPERIDNEQFF. Written as DNA, the CDR3 is TGTGCCAGCAGCCCTGAGCGGATAGACAATGAGCAGTTCTTC. The whole variable domain, filled in from reference TRBV7-8 and TRBJ2-1, reads GAGVSQSPRYKVAKRGQDVALRCDPISGHVSLFWYQQALGQGPEFLTYFQNEAQLDKSGLPSDRFFAERPEGSVSTLKIQRTQQEDSAVYLCASSPERIDNEQFFGPGTRLTVL.